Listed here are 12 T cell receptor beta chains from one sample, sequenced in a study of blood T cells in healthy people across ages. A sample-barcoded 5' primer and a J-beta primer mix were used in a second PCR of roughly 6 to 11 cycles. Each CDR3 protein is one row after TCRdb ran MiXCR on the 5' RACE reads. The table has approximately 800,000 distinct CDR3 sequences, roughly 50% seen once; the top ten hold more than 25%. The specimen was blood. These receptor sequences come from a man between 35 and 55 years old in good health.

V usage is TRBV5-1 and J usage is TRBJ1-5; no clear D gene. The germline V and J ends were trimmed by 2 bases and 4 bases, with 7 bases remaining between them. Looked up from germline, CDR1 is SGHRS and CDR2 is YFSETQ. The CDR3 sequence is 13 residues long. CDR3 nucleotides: TGCGCCAGCAGCTTTGAGGGTAATCAGCCCCAGCATTTT. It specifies CASSFEGNQPQHF.

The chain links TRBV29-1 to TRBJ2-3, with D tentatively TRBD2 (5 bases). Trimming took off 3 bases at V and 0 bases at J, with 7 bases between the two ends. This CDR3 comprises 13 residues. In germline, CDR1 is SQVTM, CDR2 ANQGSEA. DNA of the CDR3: TGCAGCGTTGATGGCGGGAGCACAGATACGCAGTATTTT. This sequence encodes CSVDGGSTDTQYF.

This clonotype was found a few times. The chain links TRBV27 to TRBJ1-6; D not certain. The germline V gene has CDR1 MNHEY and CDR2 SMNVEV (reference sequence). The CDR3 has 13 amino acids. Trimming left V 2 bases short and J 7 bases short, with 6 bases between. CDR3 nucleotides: TGTGCCAGCAGTTTAGGTTTCAATTCACCCCTCCACTTT. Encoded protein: CASSLGFNSPLHF.

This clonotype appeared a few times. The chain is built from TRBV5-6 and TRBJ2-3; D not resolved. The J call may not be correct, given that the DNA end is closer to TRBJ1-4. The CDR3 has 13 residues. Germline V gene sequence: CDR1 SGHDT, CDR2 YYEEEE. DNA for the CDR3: TGTGCCAGCAGCTTGCGGAAAGGTGAAAAACTGTTTTTT. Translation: CASSLRKGEKLFF.

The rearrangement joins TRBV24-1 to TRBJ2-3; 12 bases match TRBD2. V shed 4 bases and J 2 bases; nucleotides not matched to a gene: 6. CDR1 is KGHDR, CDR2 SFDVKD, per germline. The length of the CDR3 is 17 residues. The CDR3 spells CATSEGGLAGFTDTQYF. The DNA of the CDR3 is TGTGCCACCAGTGAGGGGGGACTAGCGGGTTTCACAGATACGCAGTATTTT.

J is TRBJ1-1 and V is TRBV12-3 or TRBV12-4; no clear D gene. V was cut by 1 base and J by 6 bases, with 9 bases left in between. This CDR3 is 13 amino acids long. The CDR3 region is CASSLGQVPEAFF. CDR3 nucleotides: TGTGCCAGCAGTTTAGGCCAGGTCCCTGAAGCTTTCTTT.

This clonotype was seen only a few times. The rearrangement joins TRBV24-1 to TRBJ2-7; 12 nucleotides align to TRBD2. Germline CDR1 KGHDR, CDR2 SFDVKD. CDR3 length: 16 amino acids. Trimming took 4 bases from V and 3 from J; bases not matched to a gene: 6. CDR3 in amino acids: CATSDRLAGEGYEQYF. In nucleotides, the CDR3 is TGTGCCACCAGTGACCGACTAGCGGGAGAGGGCTACGAGCAGTACTTC.

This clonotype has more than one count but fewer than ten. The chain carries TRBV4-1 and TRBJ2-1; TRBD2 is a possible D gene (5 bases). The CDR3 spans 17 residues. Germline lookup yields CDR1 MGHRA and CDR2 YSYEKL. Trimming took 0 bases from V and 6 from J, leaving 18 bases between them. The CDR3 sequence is CASSQDTRAELINEQFF. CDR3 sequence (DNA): TGCGCCAGCAGCCAAGACACTAGGGCGGAGCTTATCAATGAGCAGTTCTTC.

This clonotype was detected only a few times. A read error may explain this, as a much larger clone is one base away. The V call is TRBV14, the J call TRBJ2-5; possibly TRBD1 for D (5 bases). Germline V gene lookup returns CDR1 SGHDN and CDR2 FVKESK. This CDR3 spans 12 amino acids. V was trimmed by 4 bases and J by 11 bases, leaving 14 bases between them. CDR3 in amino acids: CASSPLGVRQYF. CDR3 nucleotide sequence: TGTGCCAGCAGCCCCCTAGGGGTCCGGCAGTACTTC.

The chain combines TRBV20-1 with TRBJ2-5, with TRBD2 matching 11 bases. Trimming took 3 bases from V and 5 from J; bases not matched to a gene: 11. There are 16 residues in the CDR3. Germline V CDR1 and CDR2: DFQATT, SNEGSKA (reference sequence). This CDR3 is CSASTSGSKGRETQYF. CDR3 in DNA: TGCAGTGCTAGTACTAGCGGGAGTAAAGGTCGCGAGACCCAGTACTTC.

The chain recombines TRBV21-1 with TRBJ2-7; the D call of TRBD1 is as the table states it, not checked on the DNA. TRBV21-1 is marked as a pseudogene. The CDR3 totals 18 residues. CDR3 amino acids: CASPPRDRAQKAVYEQYF. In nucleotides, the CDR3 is TGTGCCAGTCCCCCAAGGGACAGGGCACAAAAAGCGGTCTACGAGCAGTACTTC.

The CDR3 here is CASSDVVRDKEGGTQYF. CDR3 DNA: TGTGCCAGCAGCGACGTGGTTCGGGACAAAGAAGGTGGTACGCAGTATTTT. The V gene is TRBV7-9, the J gene TRBJ2-3; D might be TRBD1 (6 bases). Trimming stripped 5 bases from V and 8 bases from J, with 26 bases between. Germline V gives CDR1 SEHNR, CDR2 FQNEAQ (reference sequence). The CDR3 is 17 residues long.